The sequence of this TCR beta chain was determined in a study of blood T cells in healthy people across ages. Points from the study as a whole: It was not known whether donors were CMV positive (a possible confounder of expanded clonotype changes). Estimated diversity across one million T cells was deemed an underestimate.

The second PCR ran roughly 6 to 11 cycles with a sample-barcoded 5' primer and J-beta primers. TCRdb independently ran MiXCR on the 5' RACE reads; one entry per CDR3 protein. There are over 1.5 million distinct CDR3 sequences in the sample; roughly 52% occur only once, and over 2% lies in the top ten. This CDR3 has 17 amino acids. Trimming at V came to 4 bases and at J to 4 bases, leaving 12 bases not matched to a gene. CDR1 and CDR2 from the germline V gene are MDHEN and SYDVKM. A note on this clonotype: Its antigen is unknown.

Sequenced sample: blood. The receptor was derived from a woman in her thirties or forties in good health. The V call is TRBV28, the J call TRBJ2-1, with 8 bases that match TRBD1. Here the CDR3 DNA reads TGTGCCAGCAGTTACTCCCCGGAGCAGGGGGCTTACAATGAGCAGTTCTTC. Residues: CASSYSPEQGAYNEQFF.